These 27 T cell receptor beta chains came from one sample sequenced in a study of blood T cell repertoires in COVID-19. Generated by immunoSEQ multiplex PCR, the TCRdb table keeps only in-frame clones and is missing some. This table has roughly 200,000 clones, more than 70% appearing once. Source material: peripheral blood. These receptors all stem from a woman aged 55-69 years with acute or convalescent COVID-19.

This chain joins TRBV6-4 and TRBJ2-1; 8 bases are a match to TRBD1. With V trimmed by 4 bases and J by 7 bases, 6 bases remained unmatched. The germline gives CDR1 MRHNA, CDR2 SNTAGT. The CDR3 is 14 residues long. The CDR3 DNA reads TGTGCCAGCAGTGCGGACAGGGTCAGAAATGAGCAGTTCTTC. This codes for CASSADRVRNEQFF.

This clone was counted only a few times. V is TRBV19 and J is TRBJ2-7; TRBD2 matches at 15 bases. Germline V lookup: CDR1 LNHDA, CDR2 SQIVND (reference sequence). Trimming took 5 bases from V and 3 from J; bases not matched to a gene: 11. This CDR3 is built from 18 residues. The CDR3 is CASSPQGLAGGIYYEQYV. CDR3 sequence (DNA): TGTGCCAGTAGTCCCCAGGGACTAGCGGGAGGTATCTACTACGAGCAGTACGTC.

This clone turned up a few times. The chain joins TRBV11-2 to TRBJ1-2; 8 nucleotides align to TRBD1. The length of the CDR3 is 13 residues. Germline V CDR1 and CDR2: SGHAT, FQNNGV. The V segment lost 7 bases and the J segment 6 bases; nucleotides outside the gene matches: 7. The DNA for the CDR3 is TGTGCCAGCACCCGGACAGGGATAAATGGCTACACCTTC. This gives the protein CASTRTGINGYTF.

V gene TRBV19 combines with J gene TRBJ1-5, with D unresolved. The germline V gene has CDR1 LNHDA and CDR2 SQIVND (reference sequence). With 8 bases removed from V and 3 bases from J, the gap between germline ends came to 14 bases. The CDR3 spans 14 residues. CDR3 residues: CASALDRDNQPQHF. In nucleotides, the CDR3 is TGTGCCAGTGCCCTGGACCGGGACAATCAGCCCCAGCATTTT.

V gene TRBV5-1 combines with J gene TRBJ1-1; D unresolved. This CDR3 region has 15 residues. The V end lost 4 bases, the J end lost 1 base, and 14 bases lay between the germline ends. Germline values: CDR1 SGHRS, CDR2 YFSETQ. The DNA for the CDR3 is TGCGCCAGCAGCATCGAGGGAAACCGGAACACTGAAGCTTTCTTT. This gives the protein CASSIEGNRNTEAFF.

The V and J genes are TRBV10-1 and TRBJ2-7, with 8 bases lining up with TRBD1. CDR1 is WNHNN and CDR2 is SYGVQD in the germline V gene (reference sequence). V gave up 6 bases and J gave up 5 bases; unmatched junction bases: 12. The CDR3 spans 15 residues. CDR3 nucleotides: TGCGCCAGCAGCGCCCCCGGGACAGGACTTGACGAGCAGTACTTC. It encodes CASSAPGTGLDEQYF.

V is TRBV5-4 and J is TRBJ2-1; 9 positions agree with TRBD2. Germline loops: CDR1 SGHNT, CDR2 YYREEE (reference sequence). J lost 8 bases, V lost 0 bases, and 9 bases had no gene match. The CDR3 extends over 16 amino acids. CDR3 bases: TGTGCCAGCAGCTTGGAGCCGACTAGCGGAGGGGATGAGCAGTTCTTC. Its translation: CASSLEPTSGGDEQFF.

The chain is built from TRBV6-1 and TRBJ1-2; the D gene is possibly TRBD1 (5 bases). Germline V lookup: CDR1 MNHNS, CDR2 SASEGT. This CDR3 has 15 amino acids. V lost 2 bases, J lost 2 bases, and 12 bases lay in between. The CDR3 nucleotides read TGTGCCAGCAGTGAAATAGGGGTGCTGAACTATGGCTACACCTTC. Translating gives CASSEIGVLNYGYTF.

The chain is built from TRBV27 and TRBJ2-1; D call uncertain. In germline, CDR1 is MNHEY, CDR2 SMNVEV (reference sequence). V was trimmed by 7 bases and J by 13 bases, leaving 8 bases between them. The CDR3 sequence is 9 residues long. CDR3 in DNA: TGTGCCAGCACCAGTCGCCAGTTCTTC. Translated: CASTSRQFF.

This rearrangement joins TRBV2 to TRBJ1-1; D not certain. V lost 4 bases to trimming and J lost 7 bases, with 13 bases between them. This CDR3 is built from 13 residues. Germline V gene lookup returns CDR1 SNHLY and CDR2 FYNNEI. The CDR3 sequence: CASSARFLNEAFF. The CDR3 region has the DNA TGTGCCAGCAGTGCTCGGTTTCTCAATGAAGCTTTCTTT.

The chain links TRBV19 to TRBJ2-1, with D tentatively TRBD1 (6 bases). Germline values: CDR1 LNHDA, CDR2 SQIVND (reference sequence). This CDR3 has 13 amino acids. The V end lost 3 bases, the J end lost 7 bases, and 10 bases lay between the germline ends. CDR3 region: CASSISGVNEQFF. CDR3 nucleotide sequence: TGTGCCAGTAGTATTTCAGGGGTAAATGAGCAGTTCTTC.

This chain joins TRBV5-1 and TRBJ1-1; TRBD1 agrees at 7 bases. Germline assignment: CDR1 SGHRS and CDR2 YFSETQ. The CDR3 is 14 residues long. V lost 0 bases and J lost 4; bases outside the gene matches: 3. The chain's CDR3 is CASSLGQGFTEAFF. CDR3 nucleotide sequence: TGCGCCAGCAGCTTGGGACAGGGATTCACTGAAGCTTTCTTT. The complete variable domain, with remaining parts taken from reference TRBV5-1 and TRBJ1-1, reads KAGVTQTPRYLIKTRGQQVTLSCSPISGHRSVSWYQQTPGQGLQFLFEYFSETQRNKGNFPGRFSGRQFSNSRSEMNVSTLELGDSALYLCASSLGQGFTEAFFGQGTRLTVV.

Written as DNA, the CDR3 is TGTGCCAGCAGCTTGTACAACAGGGTCGGGGCTAGCAATCAGCCCCAGCATTTT. Amino acid sequence: CASSLYNRVGASNQPQHF. This chain links TRBV5-5 with TRBJ1-5, with D possibly TRBD1 on 6 matching bases. Trimming cost V 1 base and J 0 bases, with 17 bases left between them. Germline V gene sequence: CDR1 SGHKS, CDR2 YYEKEE (reference sequence). This CDR3 has 18 residues.

The chain uses TRBV27 and TRBJ1-5, with TRBD1 matching 8 bases. The CDR3 runs to 16 residues. The V gene end was trimmed by 6 bases and the J gene end by 6 bases; junction bases not matched to a gene: 13. Germline lookup yields CDR1 MNHEY and CDR2 SMNVEV (reference sequence). The chain's CDR3 is CASRPDGQGDGQPQHF. The CDR3, as DNA: TGTGCCAGCAGACCCGATGGACAGGGAGATGGTCAGCCCCAGCATTTT.

The J gene is TRBJ2-1, the V gene TRBV10-1, with 9 bases matching TRBD2. CDR1 and CDR2 from the germline V gene are WNHNN and SYGVQD (reference sequence). V gave up 5 bases and J gave up 5 bases; unmatched junction bases: 4. The CDR3 extends over 14 amino acids. The CDR3 nucleotides are TGCGCCAGCAGTCATAGCGGGGGAAACAATGAGCAGTTCTTC. Translating gives CASSHSGGNNEQFF.

The chain is built from TRBV21-1 and TRBJ1-3; no check of the table's D call, TRBD1, against the DNA was made. TRBV21-1 is tagged as a pseudogene. The CDR3 runs 16 residues. CDR3 region: CASSKLGRASGNTIYF. CDR3 in DNA: TGTGCCAGCAGCAAACTAGGCAGGGCCTCTGGAAACACCATATATTTT.

V is TRBV19 and J is TRBJ1-4, with D perhaps matching TRBD1 (5 bases). The CDR3 is 13 amino acids. CDR1 and CDR2 (germline): LNHDA, SQIVND (reference sequence). Trimming removed 3 bases from V and 7 bases from J, with 9 bases in between. The CDR3 is CASSIVQGEKLFF. The CDR3 DNA follows: TGTGCCAGTAGTATCGTCCAGGGTGAAAAACTGTTTTTT.

This clone has only one observation. The J gene is TRBJ1-2, the V gene TRBV6-6; D is perhaps TRBD1 (6 bases). In germline, CDR1 is MNHNY, CDR2 SVGAGI (reference sequence). The V end lost 7 bases, the J end lost 4 bases, and 13 bases lay between the germline ends. The CDR3 runs to 13 residues. CDR3 residues: CASTQNRAYGYTF. CDR3 DNA sequence: TGTGCCAGCACCCAGAACAGGGCCTATGGCTACACCTTC.

This clone was observed a handful of times. This rearrangement joins TRBV9 to TRBJ2-2; 10 nucleotides agree with TRBD2. The germline CDR1 and CDR2 sequences are SGDLS and YYNGEE. Losses at the gene ends were 3 bases for V and 1 base for J; bases not matched to a gene: 0. CDR3 length: 15 amino acids. The CDR3 region is CASSGTSGNTGELFF. CDR3 coding DNA: TGTGCCAGCAGCGGGACTAGCGGGAACACCGGGGAGCTGTTTTTT. The full variable domain, its missing parts supplied by reference TRBV9 and TRBJ2-2, is DSGVTQTPKHLITATGQRVTLRCSPRSGDLSVYWYQQSLDQGLQFLIQYYNGEERAKGNILERFSAQQFPDLHSELNLSSLELGDSALYFCASSGTSGNTGELFFGEGSRLTVL.

The sample holds a few counts of this clone. J is TRBJ1-2 and V is TRBV28; D remains ambiguous. With 1 base removed from V and 4 bases from J, the gap between germline ends came to 16 bases. The length of the CDR3 is 16 residues. Looked up from germline, CDR1 is MDHEN and CDR2 is SYDVKM. DNA for the CDR3: TGTGCCAGCAGTTTATTTGCGCGAGAGGGTAGCTATGGCTACACCTTC. This gives the protein CASSLFAREGSYGYTF.

The rearrangement joins TRBV7-6 to TRBJ2-7; D gene ambiguous. The CDR3 is made up of 13 amino acids. V shed 1 base and J shed 4 bases, with 8 bases lying between them. The germline V gene encodes CDR1 SGHVS and CDR2 FNYEAQ. The CDR3 reads CASSLETTYEQYF. The CDR3 DNA follows: TGTGCCAGCAGCTTAGAAACTACTTACGAGCAGTACTTC.

The chain has TRBV6-6 and TRBJ1-1, with D possibly being TRBD1 (5 bases). The germline gives CDR1 MNHNY, CDR2 SVGAGI (reference sequence). Trimming left V 6 bases short and J 4 bases short, with 9 bases between. There are 12 residues in the CDR3. CDR3 protein: CASRSTGTEAFF. The CDR3 DNA sequence: TGTGCCAGCAGGTCCACAGGCACTGAAGCTTTCTTT.

The CDR3 is CASGSGLAGISDTQYF. CDR3 DNA: TGTGCTAGTGGTTCAGGACTAGCGGGAATCTCAGATACGCAGTATTTT. The rearrangement uses TRBV12-5 and TRBJ2-3; 12 positions agree with TRBD2. Germline values: CDR1 LGHNT, CDR2 FRNRAP. The V and J ends lost 4 bases and 4 bases, in that order; junction bases with no gene match: 6. This CDR3 contains 16 residues.

CDR3 residues: CASSFLGGDYEQYF. The CDR3 nucleotides read TGTGCCAGCAGTTTCCTGGGAGGGGACTACGAGCAGTACTTC. The genes are TRBV28 and TRBJ2-7; 7 nucleotides align to TRBD2. Germline V lookup: CDR1 MDHEN, CDR2 SYDVKM. The V and J ends lost 3 bases and 3 bases, in that order; junction bases with no gene match: 5. The CDR3 covers 14 residues.

The rearrangement links TRBV6-2 or TRBV6-3 to TRBJ1-1; D is uncertain. Germline V gene sequence: CDR1 MNHEY, CDR2 SVGEGT. CDR3 length equals 13 residues. Trimming removed 2 bases from V and 1 base from J, with 5 bases in between. The CDR3 protein is CASSYPRNTEAFF. The CDR3 nucleotides read TGTGCCAGCAGTTACCCCAGGAACACTGAAGCTTTCTTT.

The rearrangement joins TRBV3-1 (or the pseudogene TRBV3-2) to TRBJ2-5; 14 nucleotides match TRBD2. The CDR3 is made up of 15 amino acids. The V and J ends lost 4 bases and 5 bases, in that order; junction bases with no gene match: 3. Germline CDR1 is LGHDT and CDR2 is YNNKEL (reference sequence). This CDR3 is CASSPGTSGSETQYF. The CDR3 coding sequence is TGTGCCAGCAGCCCAGGGACTAGCGGGAGCGAGACCCAGTACTTC.

Points on this clone: Germline is not matched at one junction end, which may reflect a read error. The rearrangement uses TRBV6-5 and TRBJ2-1; TRBD2 aligns across 13 bases. CDR1 is MNHEY, CDR2 SVGAGI, per germline. The CDR3 runs 13 residues. The CDR3 protein is CASRSVTSGRWVF. The CDR3 DNA reads as TGTGCCAGCAGATCCGTGACTAGCGGGAGGTGGGTCTTC.